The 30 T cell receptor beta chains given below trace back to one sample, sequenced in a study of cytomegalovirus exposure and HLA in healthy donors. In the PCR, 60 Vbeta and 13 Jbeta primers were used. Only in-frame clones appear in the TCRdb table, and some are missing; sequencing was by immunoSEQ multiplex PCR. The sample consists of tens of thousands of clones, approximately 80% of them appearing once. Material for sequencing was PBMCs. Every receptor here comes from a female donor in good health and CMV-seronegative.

For the CDR3, the DNA is TGTGCCAGCAGTGGAATAGCCGACCGTCGAATGGGTACGCAGTATTTT. Translation gives CASSGIADRRMGTQYF. The gene calls are TRBV14 and TRBJ2-3; D not resolved. Germline CDR1 SGHDN, CDR2 FVKESK. This CDR3 spans 16 amino acids. Trimming removed 6 bases at V and 8 bases at J, with 24 bases between. Complete variable domain (other parts from reference TRBV14 and TRBJ2-3): EAGVTQFPSHSVIEKGQTVTLRCDPISGHDNLYWYRRVMGKEIKFLLHFVKESKQDESGMPNNRFLAERTGGTYSTLKVQPAELEDSGVYFCASSGIADRRMGTQYFGPGTRLTVL.

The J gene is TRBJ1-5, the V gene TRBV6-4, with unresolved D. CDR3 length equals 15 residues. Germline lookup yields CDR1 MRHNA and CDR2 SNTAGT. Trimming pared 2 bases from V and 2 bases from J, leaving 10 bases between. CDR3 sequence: CASSDGGEGNQPQHF. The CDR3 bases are TGTGCCAGCAGTGACGGAGGAGAGGGCAATCAGCCCCAGCATTTT.

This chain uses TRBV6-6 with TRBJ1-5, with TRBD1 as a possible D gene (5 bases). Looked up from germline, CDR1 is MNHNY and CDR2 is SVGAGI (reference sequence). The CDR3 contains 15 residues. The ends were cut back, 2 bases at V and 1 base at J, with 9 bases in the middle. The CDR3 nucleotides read TGTGCCAGCAGTTACGTAGGGGCCAGCAATCAGCCCCAGCATTTT. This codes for CASSYVGASNQPQHF.

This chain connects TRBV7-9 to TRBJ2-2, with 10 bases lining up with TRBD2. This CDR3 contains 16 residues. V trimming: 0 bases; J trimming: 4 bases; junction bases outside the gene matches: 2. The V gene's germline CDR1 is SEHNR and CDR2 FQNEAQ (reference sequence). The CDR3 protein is CASSLARLAGTGELFF. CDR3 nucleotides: TGTGCCAGCAGCTTAGCCCGACTAGCGGGCACCGGGGAGCTGTTTTTT. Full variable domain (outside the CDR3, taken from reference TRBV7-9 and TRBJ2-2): DTGVSQNPRHKITKRGQNVTFRCDPISEHNRLYWYRQTLGQGPEFLTYFQNEAQLEKSRLLSDRFSAERPKGSFSTLEIQRTEQGDSAMYLCASSLARLAGTGELFFGEGSRLTVL.

CDR3 in DNA: TGTGCCAGCAGGTCAGACAGGAACCCCTCCTACGAGCAGTACTTC. Residues: CASRSDRNPSYEQYF. The chain combines TRBV2 with TRBJ2-5; perhaps TRBD1 as D (6 bases). TRBJ2-7 explains the end of the DNA better; the J call may be wrong. The CDR3 runs 15 residues. Germline values: CDR1 SNHLY, CDR2 FYNNEI.

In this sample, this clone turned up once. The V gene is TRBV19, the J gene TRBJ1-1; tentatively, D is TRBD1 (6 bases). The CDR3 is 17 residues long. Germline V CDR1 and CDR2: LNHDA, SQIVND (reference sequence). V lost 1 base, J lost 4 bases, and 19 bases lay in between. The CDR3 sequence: CASSIVQGLSWSTEAFF. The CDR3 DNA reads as TGTGCCAGTAGTATAGTACAGGGCCTATCGTGGAGCACTGAAGCTTTCTTT. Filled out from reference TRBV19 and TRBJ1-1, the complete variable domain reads DGGITQSPKYLFRKEGQNVTLSCEQNLNHDAMYWYRQDPGQGLRLIYYSQIVNDFQKGDIAEGYSVSREKKESFPLTVTSAQKNPTAFYLCASSIVQGLSWSTEAFFGQGTRLTVV.

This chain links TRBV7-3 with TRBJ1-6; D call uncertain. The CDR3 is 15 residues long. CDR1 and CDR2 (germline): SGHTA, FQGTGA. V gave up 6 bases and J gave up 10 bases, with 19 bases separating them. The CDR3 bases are TGTGCCAGCAGGTCCCAGGACCGAGGAGGGTCACCCCTCCACTTT. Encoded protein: CASRSQDRGGSPLHF.

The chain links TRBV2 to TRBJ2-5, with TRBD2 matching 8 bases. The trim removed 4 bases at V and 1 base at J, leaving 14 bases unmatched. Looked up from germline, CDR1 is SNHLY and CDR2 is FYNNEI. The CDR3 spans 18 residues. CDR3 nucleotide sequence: TGTGCCAGCAGTGGGGGCGCCTTAAGCGGGGGTTTCCAAGAGACCCAGTACTTC. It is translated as CASSGGALSGGFQETQYF. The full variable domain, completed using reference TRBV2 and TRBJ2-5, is EPEVTQTPSHQVTQMGQEVILRCVPISNHLYFYWYRQILGQKVEFLVSFYNNEISEKSEIFDDQFSVERPDGSNFTLKIRSTKLEDSAMYFCASSGGALSGGFQETQYFGPGTRLLVL.

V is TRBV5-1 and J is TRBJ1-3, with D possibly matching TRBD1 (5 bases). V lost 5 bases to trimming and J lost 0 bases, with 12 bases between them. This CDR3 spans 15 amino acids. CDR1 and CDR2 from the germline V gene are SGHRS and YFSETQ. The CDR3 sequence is CASSYGGYSGNTIYF. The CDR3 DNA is TGCGCCAGCAGTTACGGGGGATACTCTGGAAACACCATATATTTT.

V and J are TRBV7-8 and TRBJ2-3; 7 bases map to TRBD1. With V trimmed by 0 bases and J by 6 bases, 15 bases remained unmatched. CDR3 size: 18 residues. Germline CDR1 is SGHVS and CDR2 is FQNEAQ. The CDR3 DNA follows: TGTGCCAGCAGCTTAGCCCTCGTCCCAGGGGGTTTGCTGGATACGCAGTATTTT. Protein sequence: CASSLALVPGGLLDTQYF.

This CDR3 reads CASSKRTGGNTEAFF. DNA for the CDR3: TGTGCCAGCAGCAAACGGACAGGGGGAAACACTGAAGCTTTCTTT. This chain uses TRBV5-8 with TRBJ1-1; TRBD1 matches 10 bases. J gave up 2 bases and V 4 bases, and 5 bases lay outside the gene matches. The V gene's germline CDR1 is SGHTS and CDR2 YDEGEE. The CDR3 has 15 residues.

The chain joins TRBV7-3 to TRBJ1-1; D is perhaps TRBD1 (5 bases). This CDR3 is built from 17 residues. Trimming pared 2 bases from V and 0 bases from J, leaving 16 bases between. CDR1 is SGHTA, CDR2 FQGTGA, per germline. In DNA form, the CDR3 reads TGTGCCAGCAGCTTAGACTTTCTTGGACATCTGAACACTGAAGCTTTCTTT. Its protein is CASSLDFLGHLNTEAFF.

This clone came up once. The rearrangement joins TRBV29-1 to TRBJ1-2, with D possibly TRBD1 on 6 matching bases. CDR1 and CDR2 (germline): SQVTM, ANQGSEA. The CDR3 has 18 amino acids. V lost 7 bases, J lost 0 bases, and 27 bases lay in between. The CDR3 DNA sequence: TGCAGCGCCGGGGGAGGGCTGGGCGGGACACCAACTAACTATGGCTACACCTTC. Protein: CSAGGGLGGTPTNYGYTF.

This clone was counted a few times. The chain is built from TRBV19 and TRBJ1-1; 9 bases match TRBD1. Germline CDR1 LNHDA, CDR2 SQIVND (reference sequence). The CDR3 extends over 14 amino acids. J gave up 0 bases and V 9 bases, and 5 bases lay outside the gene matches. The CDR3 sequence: CASLGQGMNTEAFF. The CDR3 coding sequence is TGTGCCAGCCTCGGACAGGGGATGAACACTGAAGCTTTCTTT.

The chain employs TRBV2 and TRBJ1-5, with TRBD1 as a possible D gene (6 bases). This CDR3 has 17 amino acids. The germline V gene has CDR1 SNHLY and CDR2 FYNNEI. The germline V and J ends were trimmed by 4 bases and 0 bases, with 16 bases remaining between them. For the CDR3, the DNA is TGTGCCAGCAGTGTCCGGGACAACGGATATAGCAATCAGCCCCAGCATTTT. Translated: CASSVRDNGYSNQPQHF.

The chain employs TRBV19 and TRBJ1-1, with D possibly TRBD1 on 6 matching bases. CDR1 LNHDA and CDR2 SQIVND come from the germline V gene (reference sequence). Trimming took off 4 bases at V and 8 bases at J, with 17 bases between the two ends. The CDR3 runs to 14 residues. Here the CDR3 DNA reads TGTGCCAGTAGTACATCGAACAGGGTAGGGGAAGCTTTCTTT. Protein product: CASSTSNRVGEAFF. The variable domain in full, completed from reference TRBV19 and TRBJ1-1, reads DGGITQSPKYLFRKEGQNVTLSCEQNLNHDAMYWYRQDPGQGLRLIYYSQIVNDFQKGDIAEGYSVSREKKESFPLTVTSAQKNPTAFYLCASSTSNRVGEAFFGQGTRLTVV.

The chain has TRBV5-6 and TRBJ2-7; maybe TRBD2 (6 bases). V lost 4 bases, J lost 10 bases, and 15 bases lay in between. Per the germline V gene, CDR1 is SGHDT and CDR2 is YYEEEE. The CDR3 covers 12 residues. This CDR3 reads CASSTSGSPQYF. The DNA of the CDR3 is TGTGCCAGCAGCACCTCCGGGAGCCCCCAGTACTTC.

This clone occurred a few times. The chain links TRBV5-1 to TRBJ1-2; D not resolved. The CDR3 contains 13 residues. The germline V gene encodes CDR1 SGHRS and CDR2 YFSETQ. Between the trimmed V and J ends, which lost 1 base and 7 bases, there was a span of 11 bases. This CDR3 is CASSLTSPRGYTF. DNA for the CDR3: TGCGCCAGCAGCTTGACTTCTCCCCGTGGCTACACCTTC. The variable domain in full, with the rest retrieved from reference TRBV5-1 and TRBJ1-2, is KAGVTQTPRYLIKTRGQQVTLSCSPISGHRSVSWYQQTPGQGLQFLFEYFSETQRNKGNFPGRFSGRQFSNSRSEMNVSTLELGDSALYLCASSLTSPRGYTFGSGTRLTVV.

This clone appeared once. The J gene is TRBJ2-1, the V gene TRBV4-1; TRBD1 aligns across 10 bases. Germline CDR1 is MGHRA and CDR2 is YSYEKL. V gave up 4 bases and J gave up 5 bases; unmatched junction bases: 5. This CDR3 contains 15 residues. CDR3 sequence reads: CASSPAGTGDNEQFF. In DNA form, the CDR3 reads TGCGCCAGCAGCCCCGCCGGGACAGGGGACAATGAGCAGTTCTTC.

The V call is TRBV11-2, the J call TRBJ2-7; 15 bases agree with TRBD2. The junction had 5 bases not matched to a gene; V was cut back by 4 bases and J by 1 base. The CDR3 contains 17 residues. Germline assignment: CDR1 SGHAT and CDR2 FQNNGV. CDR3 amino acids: CASSSPGLAGGSYEQYF. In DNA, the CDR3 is TGTGCCAGCAGCTCGCCGGGACTAGCGGGGGGATCCTACGAGCAGTACTTC.

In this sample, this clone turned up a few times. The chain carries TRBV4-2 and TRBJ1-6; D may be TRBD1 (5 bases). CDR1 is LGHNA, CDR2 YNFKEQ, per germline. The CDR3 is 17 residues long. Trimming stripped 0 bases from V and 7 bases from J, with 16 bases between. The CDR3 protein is CASSQDSLLGGNSPLHF. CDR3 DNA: TGTGCCAGCAGCCAAGATAGCTTGTTGGGGGGAAATTCACCCCTCCACTTT.

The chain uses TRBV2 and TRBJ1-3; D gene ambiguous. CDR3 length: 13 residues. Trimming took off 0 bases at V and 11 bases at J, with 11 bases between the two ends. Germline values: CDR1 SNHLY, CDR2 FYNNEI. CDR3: CASSEALRLAIYF. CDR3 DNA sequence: TGTGCCAGCAGTGAAGCGCTTCGGTTGGCCATATATTTT. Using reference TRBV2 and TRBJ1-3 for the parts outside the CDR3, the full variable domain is EPEVTQTPSHQVTQMGQEVILRCVPISNHLYFYWYRQILGQKVEFLVSFYNNEISEKSEIFDDQFSVERPDGSNFTLKIRSTKLEDSAMYFCASSEALRLAIYFGEGSWLTVV.

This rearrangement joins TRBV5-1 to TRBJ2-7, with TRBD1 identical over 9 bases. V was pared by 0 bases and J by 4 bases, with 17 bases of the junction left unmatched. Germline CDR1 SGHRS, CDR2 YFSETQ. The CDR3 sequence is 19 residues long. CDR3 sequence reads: CASSLGLDRGFGFEYEQYF. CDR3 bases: TGCGCCAGCAGCTTGGGCCTGGACAGGGGTTTTGGGTTTGAGTACGAGCAGTACTTC.

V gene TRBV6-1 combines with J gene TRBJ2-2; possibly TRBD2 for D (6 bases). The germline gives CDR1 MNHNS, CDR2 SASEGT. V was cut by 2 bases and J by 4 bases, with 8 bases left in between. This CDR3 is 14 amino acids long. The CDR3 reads CASSERRGTGELFF. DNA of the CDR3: TGTGCCAGCAGTGAACGGAGGGGCACCGGGGAGCTGTTTTTT.

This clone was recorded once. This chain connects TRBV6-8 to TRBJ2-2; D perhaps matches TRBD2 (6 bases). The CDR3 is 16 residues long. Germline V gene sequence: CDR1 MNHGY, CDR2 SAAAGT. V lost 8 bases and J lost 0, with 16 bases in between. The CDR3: CASHFSLAANTGELFF. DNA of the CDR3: TGTGCCAGCCATTTCTCGTTAGCGGCGAACACCGGGGAGCTGTTTTTT.

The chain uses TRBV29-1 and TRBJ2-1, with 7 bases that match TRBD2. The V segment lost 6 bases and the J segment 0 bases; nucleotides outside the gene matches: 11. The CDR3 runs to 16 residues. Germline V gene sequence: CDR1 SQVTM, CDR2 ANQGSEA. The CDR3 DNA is TGCAGCGTGTCGTCGGGAGGACCTGCCTCCTACAATGAGCAGTTCTTC. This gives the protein CSVSSGGPASYNEQFF.

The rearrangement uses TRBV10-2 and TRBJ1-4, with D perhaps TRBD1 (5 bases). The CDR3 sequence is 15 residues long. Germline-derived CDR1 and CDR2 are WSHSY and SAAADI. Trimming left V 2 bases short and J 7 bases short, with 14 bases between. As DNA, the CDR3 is TGCGCCAGCAGTGAGAGTAAGGGGAGGGGTGAAAAACTGTTTTTT. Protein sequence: CASSESKGRGEKLFF.

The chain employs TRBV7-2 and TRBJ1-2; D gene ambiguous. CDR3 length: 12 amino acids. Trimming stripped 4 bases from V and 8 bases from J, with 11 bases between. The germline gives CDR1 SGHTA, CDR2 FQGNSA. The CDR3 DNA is TGTGCCAGCAGCTCCTCTGCCCGGGGCTACACCTTC. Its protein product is CASSSSARGYTF.

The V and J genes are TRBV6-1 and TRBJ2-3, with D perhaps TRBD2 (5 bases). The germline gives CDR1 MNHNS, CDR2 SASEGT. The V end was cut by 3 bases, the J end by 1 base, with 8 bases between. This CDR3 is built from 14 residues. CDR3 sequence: CASSDGSGTDTQYF. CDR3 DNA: TGTGCCAGCAGTGATGGGAGTGGCACAGATACGCAGTATTTT.

In DNA form, the CDR3 reads TGTGCCAGCAGTCGAGGAGGGAACGACGAGCAGTACTTC. Encoded protein: CASSRGGNDEQYF. The chain uses TRBV28 and TRBJ2-7, with D possibly being TRBD2 (6 bases). Trimming took 5 bases from V and 5 from J, leaving 13 bases between them. The CDR3 is made up of 13 amino acids. Germline assignment: CDR1 MDHEN and CDR2 SYDVKM. Full variable domain (outside the CDR3, taken from reference TRBV28 and TRBJ2-7): DVKVTQSSRYLVKRTGEKVFLECVQDMDHENMFWYRQDPGLGLRLIYFSYDVKMKEKGDIPEGYSVSREKKERFSLILESASTNQTSMYLCASSRGGNDEQYFGPGTRLTVT.